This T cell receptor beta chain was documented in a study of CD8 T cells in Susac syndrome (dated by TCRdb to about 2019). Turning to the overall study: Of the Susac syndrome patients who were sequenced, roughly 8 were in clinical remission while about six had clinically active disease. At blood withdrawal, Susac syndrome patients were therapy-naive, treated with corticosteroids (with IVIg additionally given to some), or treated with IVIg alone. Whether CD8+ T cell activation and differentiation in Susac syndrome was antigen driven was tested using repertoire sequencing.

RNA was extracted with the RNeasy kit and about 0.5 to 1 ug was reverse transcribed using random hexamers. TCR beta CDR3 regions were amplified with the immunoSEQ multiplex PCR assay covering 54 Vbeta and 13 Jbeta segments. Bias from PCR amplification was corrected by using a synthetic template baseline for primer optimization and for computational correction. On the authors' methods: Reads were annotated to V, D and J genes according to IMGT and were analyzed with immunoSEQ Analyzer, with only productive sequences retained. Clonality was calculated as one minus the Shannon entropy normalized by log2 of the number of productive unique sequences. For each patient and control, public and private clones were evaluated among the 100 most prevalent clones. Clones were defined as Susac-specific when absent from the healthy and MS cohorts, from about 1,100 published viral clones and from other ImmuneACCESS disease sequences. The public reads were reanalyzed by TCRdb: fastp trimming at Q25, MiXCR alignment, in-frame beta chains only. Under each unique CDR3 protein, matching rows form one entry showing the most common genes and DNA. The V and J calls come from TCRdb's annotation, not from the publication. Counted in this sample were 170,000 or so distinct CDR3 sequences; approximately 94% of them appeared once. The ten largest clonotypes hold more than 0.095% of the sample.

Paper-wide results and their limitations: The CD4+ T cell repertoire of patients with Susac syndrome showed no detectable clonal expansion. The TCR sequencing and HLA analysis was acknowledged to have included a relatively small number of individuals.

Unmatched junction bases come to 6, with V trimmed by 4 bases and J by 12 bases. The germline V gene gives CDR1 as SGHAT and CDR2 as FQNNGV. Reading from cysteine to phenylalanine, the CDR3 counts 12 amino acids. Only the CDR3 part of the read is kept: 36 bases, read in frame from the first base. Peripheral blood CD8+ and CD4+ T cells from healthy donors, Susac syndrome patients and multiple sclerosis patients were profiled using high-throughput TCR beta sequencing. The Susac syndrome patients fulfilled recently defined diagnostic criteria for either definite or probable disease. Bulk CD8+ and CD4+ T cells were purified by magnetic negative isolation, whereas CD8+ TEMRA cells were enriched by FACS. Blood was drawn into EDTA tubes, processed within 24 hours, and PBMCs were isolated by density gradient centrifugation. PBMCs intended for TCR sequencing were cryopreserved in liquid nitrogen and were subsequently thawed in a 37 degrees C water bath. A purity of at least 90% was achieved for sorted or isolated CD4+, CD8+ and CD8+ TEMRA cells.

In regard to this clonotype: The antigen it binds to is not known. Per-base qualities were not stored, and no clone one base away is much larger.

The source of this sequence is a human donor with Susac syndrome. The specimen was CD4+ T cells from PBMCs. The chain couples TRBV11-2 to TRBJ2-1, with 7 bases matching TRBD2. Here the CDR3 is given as CASSSRGSGQFF. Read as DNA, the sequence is TGTGCCAGCAGCTCGCGGGGGTCAGGGCAGTTCTTC.